The rows below give T cell receptor beta chains drawn from one sample of a study of cytomegalovirus exposure and HLA in healthy donors. Sequenced by immunoSEQ multiplex PCR; TCRdb stores in-frame clones only, minus some. The table lists around 200,000 clones, roughly 81% of them singletons. The sequenced material came from PBMCs. These receptors originate from a woman aged 25-40 years in good health and CMV-seronegative. Both conserved end residues are part of each CDR3. Each record gives: D gene, clone size, V gene, J gene, CDR3 protein, CDR3 DNA. A D gene is named only where the DNA matches it firmly. Rows give clone size only sometimes, using once, few, many, or a class for an expanded clone.

TRBD1	-	TRBV7-9	TRBJ1-2	CASSHLDRSYGYTF	TGTGCCAGCAGCCACCTGGACAGGAGTTATGGCTACACCTTC
TRBD1	-	TRBV19	TRBJ2-1	CASSIPGTGVNEQFF	TGTGCCAGTAGTATTCCTGGGACAGGGGTGAATGAGCAGTTCTTC
-	-	TRBV7-2	TRBJ1-3	CASSNGRGSGNTIYF	TGTGCCAGCAGTAATGGACGGGGGTCTGGAAACACCATATATTTT
-	few	TRBV28	TRBJ2-7	CASTLGGVGEQYF	TGTGCCAGCACCCTGGGGGGTGTGGGGGAGCAGTACTTC
-	-	TRBV2	TRBJ1-2	CASSQPQAATNYGYTF	TGTGCCAGCAGCCAACCCCAAGCCGCTACTAACTATGGCTACACCTTC
TRBD1	-	TRBV6-1	TRBJ1-2	CASSDLGQGAQYGYTF	TGTGCCAGCAGTGACCTCGGACAGGGGGCGCAATATGGCTACACCTTC
TRBD2	-	TRBV7-9	TRBJ2-5	CASSQSRDYETQYF	TGTGCCAGCAGCCAATCCCGGGACTATGAGACCCAGTACTTC
-	-	TRBV6-1	TRBJ1-5	CASSEVVGLVQPQHF	TGTGCCAGCAGTGAAGTAGTGGGACTGGTGCAGCCCCAGCATTTT
-	-	TRBV5-4	TRBJ1-5	CASSSTGSVYSNQPQHF	TGTGCCAGCAGCTCAACAGGGTCAGTTTATAGCAATCAGCCCCAGCATTTT
TRBD1	few	TRBV6-1	TRBJ2-7	CASSEARGPYEQYF	TGTGCCAGCAGTGAAGCCAGGGGGCCCTACGAGCAGTACTTC
TRBD1	-	TRBV30	TRBJ1-2	CAWSARGQGQRGYTF	TGTGCCTGGAGTGCTCGCGGACAGGGTCAACGCGGCTACACCTTC
TRBD1	-	TRBV29-1	TRBJ2-7	CSVEGTGGAEQYF	TGCAGCGTTGAAGGGACAGGGGGCGCCGAGCAGTACTTC
TRBD1	-	TRBV4-2	TRBJ1-4	CASSHGQGGEKLFF	TGTGCCAGCAGCCATGGACAGGGTGGTGAAAAACTGTTTTTT
-	-	TRBV5-4	TRBJ2-3	CASSTSGLPSTDTQYF	TGTGCCAGCAGCACCTCGGGACTCCCTAGCACAGATACGCAGTATTTT
TRBD2	once	TRBV19	TRBJ2-5	CASSPPGLAGQETQYF	TGTGCCAGTAGCCCACCGGGACTAGCGGGGCAAGAGACCCAGTACTTC
-	-	TRBV7-9	TRBJ2-5	CASSLTVFAETQYF	TGTGCCAGCAGCTTAACGGTTTTTGCAGAGACCCAGTACTTC
-	once	TRBV4-1	TRBJ2-2	CASSPRGGNTGELFF	TGCGCCAGCAGCCCGAGGGGGGGAAACACCGGGGAGCTGTTTTTT
-	-	TRBV19	TRBJ2-1	CASSRSRYNEQFF	TGTGCCAGTAGTCGAAGCAGGTACAATGAGCAGTTCTTC
-	few	TRBV6-1	TRBJ1-2	CASNDRNYGYTF	TGTGCCAGCAATGACAGAAACTATGGCTACACCTTC
TRBD1	once	TRBV7-9	TRBJ1-3	CASSTDRDRSSPSGNTIYF	TGTGCCAGCAGCACTGACAGGGACCGCTCTTCTCCCTCTGGAAACACCATATATTTT
-	-	TRBV5-4	TRBJ2-5	CASSPGGGDLQETQYF	TGTGCCAGCAGCCCCGGAGGGGGGGATCTTCAAGAGACCCAGTACTTC
-	-	TRBV2	TRBJ2-2	CASSGGSGRTGELFF	TGTGCCAGCAGTGGAGGGTCAGGAAGGACCGGGGAGCTGTTTTTT
TRBD1	-	TRBV18	TRBJ1-1	CASSLGQGVNTEAFF	TGTGCCAGCTCACTGGGACAGGGGGTGAACACTGAAGCTTTCTTT
-	-	TRBV20-1	TRBJ2-7	CRNRDRHEQYF	TGCAGGAACAGGGACCGGCACGAGCAGTACTTC
TRBD1	once	TRBV28	TRBJ1-6	CASSLGQYNSPLHF	TGTGCCAGCAGTTTGGGACAGTATAATTCACCCCTCCACTTT
-	once	TRBV7-7	TRBJ2-7	CASSLEGRGYEQYF	TGTGCCAGCAGCTTAGAAGGCAGGGGCTACGAGCAGTACTTC
-	once	TRBV6-1	TRBJ1-5	CASTPGRNQPQHF	TGTGCCAGCACCCCCGGTAGAAATCAGCCCCAGCATTTT
TRBD2	few	TRBV2	TRBJ2-1	CASSDGLAGALGYNEQFF	TGTGCCAGCAGTGATGGGCTAGCGGGAGCCCTCGGGTACAATGAGCAGTTCTTC
-	few	TRBV25-1	TRBJ2-5	CASSGPGTQYF	TGTGCCAGCAGTGGACCGGGGACCCAGTACTTC
-	-	TRBV28	TRBJ1-5	CASSLSRSQPQHF	TGTGCCAGCAGTTTGAGTAGAAGTCAGCCCCAGCATTTT
TRBD2	-	TRBV4-1	TRBJ2-4	CASSQDLAGDVAKNIQYF	TGCGCCAGCAGCCAAGATCTAGCGGGAGATGTGGCCAAAAACATTCAGTACTTC
TRBD2	-	TRBV30	TRBJ2-7	CAWSVLAGISYEQYF	TGTGCCTGGAGTGTGCTAGCGGGGATTTCTTACGAGCAGTACTTC
-	-	TRBV4-1	TRBJ2-7	CASSPGRGAPYEQYF	TGCGCCAGCAGCCCGGGCCGGGGGGCTCCCTACGAGCAGTACTTC
-	-	TRBV7-9	TRBJ2-7	CASRRGSYEQYF	TGTGCCAGCCGCCGAGGATCCTACGAGCAGTACTTC
-	-	TRBV7-9	TRBJ1-2	CASSLGAGDGYTF	TGTGCCAGCAGCTTAGGGGCAGGGGACGGCTACACCTTC
-	-	TRBV6-1	TRBJ1-1	CASRSVRNTEAFF	TGTGCCAGCAGATCCGTCCGTAACACTGAAGCTTTCTTT
-	-	TRBV11-2	TRBJ2-3	CASSYIPSTGDTQYF	TGTGCCAGCAGCTACATACCCTCGACAGGAGATACGCAGTATTTT
-	-	TRBV15	TRBJ2-6	CATSIWGHSGANVLTF	TGTGCCACCAGCATATGGGGGCACTCTGGGGCCAACGTCCTGACTTTC
-	-	TRBV7-2	TRBJ1-1	CASSSVMNTEAFF	TGTGCCAGCAGCTCGGTGATGAACACTGAAGCTTTCTTT
TRBD2	-	TRBV6-5	TRBJ2-5	CASSYSVGGRETQYF	TGTGCCAGCAGTTACTCGGTGGGAGGGCGAGAGACCCAGTACTTC
-	-	TRBV7-3	TRBJ1-5	CASSLNGGREPQHF	TGTGCCAGCAGCTTAAATGGAGGGCGAGAGCCCCAGCATTTT
-	-	TRBV5-1	TRBJ2-7	CASSLASGANYEQYF	TGCGCCAGCAGCTTGGCTTCAGGGGCTAACTACGAGCAGTACTTC
TRBD1	-	TRBV7-9	TRBJ2-2	CASSTWDRGNTGELFF	TGTGCCAGCAGCACCTGGGACAGAGGGAACACCGGGGAGCTGTTTTTT
-	-	TRBV6-1	TRBJ1-2	CASTDTDSPNYGYIF	TGTGCCAGCACCGATACGGACAGCCCTAACTATGGCTACATCTTC
TRBD1	-	TRBV19	TRBJ1-5	CASSMPDRGSNQPQHF	TGTGCCAGTAGTATGCCCGACAGGGGTAGCAATCAGCCCCAGCATTTT
-	-	TRBV5-1	TRBJ2-7	CASSADSTGYEQYF	TGCGCCAGCAGCGCGGACTCGACAGGCTACGAGCAGTACTTC
-	few	TRBV7-2	TRBJ2-7	CASSLEPGSRLYEQYF	TGTGCCAGCAGCTTAGAGCCAGGTTCTCGGCTCTACGAGCAGTACTTC
TRBD2	-	TRBV4-1	TRBJ2-1	CASSQGVGTSGPIKQFF	TGCGCCAGCAGCCAAGGGGTGGGGACTAGCGGGCCAATTAAGCAGTTCTTC
TRBD1	few	TRBV18	TRBJ1-5	CASSQGQGNQPQHF	TGTGCCAGCTCGCAAGGACAGGGCAATCAGCCCCAGCATTTT